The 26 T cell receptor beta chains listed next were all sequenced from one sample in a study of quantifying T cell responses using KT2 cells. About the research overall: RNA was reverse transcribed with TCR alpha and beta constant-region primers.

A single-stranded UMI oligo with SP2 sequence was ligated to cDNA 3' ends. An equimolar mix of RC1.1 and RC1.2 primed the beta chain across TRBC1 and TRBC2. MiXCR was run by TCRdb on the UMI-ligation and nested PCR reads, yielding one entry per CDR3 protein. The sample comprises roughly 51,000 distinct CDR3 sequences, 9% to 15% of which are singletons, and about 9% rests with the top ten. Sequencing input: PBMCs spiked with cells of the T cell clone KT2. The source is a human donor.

CDR3 bases: TGTGCCAGCAGCTTCTTTTTAGCGGTGGGCCAAGAGACCCAGTACTTC. Residues: CASSFFLAVGQETQYF. The V and J genes are TRBV11-2 and TRBJ2-5; maybe TRBD2 (6 bases). Trimming cost V 3 bases and J 1 base, with 15 bases left between them. CDR3 length equals 16 residues. Germline values: CDR1 SGHAT, CDR2 FQNNGV.

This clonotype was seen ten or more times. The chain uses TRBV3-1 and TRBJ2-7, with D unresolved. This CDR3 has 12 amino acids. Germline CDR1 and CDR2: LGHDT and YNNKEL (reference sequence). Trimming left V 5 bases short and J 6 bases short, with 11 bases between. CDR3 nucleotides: TGTGCCAGCAGCTCCGGCCGGTCCGAGCAGTACTTC. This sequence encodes CASSSGRSEQYF.

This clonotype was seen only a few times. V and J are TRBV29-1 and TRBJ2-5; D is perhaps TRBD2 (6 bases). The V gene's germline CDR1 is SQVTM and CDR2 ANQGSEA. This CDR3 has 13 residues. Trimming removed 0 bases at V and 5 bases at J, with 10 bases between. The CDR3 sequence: CSVEELAEETQYF. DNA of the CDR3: TGCAGCGTTGAAGAACTAGCAGAGGAGACCCAGTACTTC.

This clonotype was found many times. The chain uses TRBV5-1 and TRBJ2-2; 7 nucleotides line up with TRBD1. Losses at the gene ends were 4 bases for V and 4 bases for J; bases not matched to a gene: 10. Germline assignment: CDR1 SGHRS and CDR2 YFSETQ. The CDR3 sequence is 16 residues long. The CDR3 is CASSPQGVLATGELFF. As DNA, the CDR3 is TGCGCCAGCAGCCCGCAGGGGGTCCTAGCCACCGGGGAGCTGTTTTTT.

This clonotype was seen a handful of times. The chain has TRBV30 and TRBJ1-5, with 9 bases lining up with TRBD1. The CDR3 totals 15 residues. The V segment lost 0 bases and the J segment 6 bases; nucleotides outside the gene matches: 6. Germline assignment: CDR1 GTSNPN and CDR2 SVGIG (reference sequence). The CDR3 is CAWSVKQGAAQPQHF. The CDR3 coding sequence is TGTGCCTGGAGTGTAAAACAGGGGGCCGCTCAGCCCCAGCATTTT.

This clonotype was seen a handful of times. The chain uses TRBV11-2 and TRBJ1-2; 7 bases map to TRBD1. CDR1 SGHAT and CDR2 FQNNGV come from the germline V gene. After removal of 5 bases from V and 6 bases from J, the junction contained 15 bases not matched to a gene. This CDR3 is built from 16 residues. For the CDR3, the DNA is TGTGCCAGCAGCGCAATCCAGGACAGAGGGGGCGATGGCTACACCTTC. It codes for CASSAIQDRGGDGYTF.

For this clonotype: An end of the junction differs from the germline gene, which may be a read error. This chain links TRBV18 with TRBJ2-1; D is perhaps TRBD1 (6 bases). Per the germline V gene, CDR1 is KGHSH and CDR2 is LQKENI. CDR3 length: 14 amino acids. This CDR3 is CASKRDNSHNEQFF. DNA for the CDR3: TGTGCCAGTAAACGGGACAACTCCCACAATGAGCAGTTCTTC.

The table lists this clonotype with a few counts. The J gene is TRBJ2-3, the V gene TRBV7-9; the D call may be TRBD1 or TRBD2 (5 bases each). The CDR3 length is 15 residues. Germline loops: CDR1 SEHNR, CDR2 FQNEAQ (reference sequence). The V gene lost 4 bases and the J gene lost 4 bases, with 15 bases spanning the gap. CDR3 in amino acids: CASSSRGEGSDTQYF. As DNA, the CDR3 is TGTGCCAGCAGCTCAAGGGGTGAGGGGTCAGATACGCAGTATTTT. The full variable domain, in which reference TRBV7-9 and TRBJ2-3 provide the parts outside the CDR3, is DTGVSQNPRHKITKRGQNVTFRCDPISEHNRLYWYRQTLGQGPEFLTYFQNEAQLEKSRLLSDRFSAERPKGSFSTLEIQRTEQGDSAMYLCASSSRGEGSDTQYFGPGTRLTVL.

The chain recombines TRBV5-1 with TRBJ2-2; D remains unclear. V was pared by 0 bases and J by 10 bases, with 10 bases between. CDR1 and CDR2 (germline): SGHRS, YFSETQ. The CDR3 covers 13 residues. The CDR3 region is CASSLGQPAELFF. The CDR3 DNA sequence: TGCGCCAGCAGCTTGGGTCAACCGGCGGAGCTGTTTTTT. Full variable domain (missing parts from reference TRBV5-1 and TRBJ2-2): KAGVTQTPRYLIKTRGQQVTLSCSPISGHRSVSWYQQTPGQGLQFLFEYFSETQRNKGNFPGRFSGRQFSNSRSEMNVSTLELGDSALYLCASSLGQPAELFFGEGSRLTVL.

As DNA, the CDR3 is TGCAGCGTTGAAGGAATCGTCTCAGGGAGCTCCTACGAGCAGTACTTC. This encodes CSVEGIVSGSSYEQYF. V usage is TRBV29-1 and J usage is TRBJ2-7; D might be TRBD1 or TRBD2, each matching 5 bases. Looked up from germline, CDR1 is SQVTM and CDR2 is ANQGSEA. Trimming cost V 1 base and J 0 bases, with 16 bases left between them. This CDR3 has 16 residues.

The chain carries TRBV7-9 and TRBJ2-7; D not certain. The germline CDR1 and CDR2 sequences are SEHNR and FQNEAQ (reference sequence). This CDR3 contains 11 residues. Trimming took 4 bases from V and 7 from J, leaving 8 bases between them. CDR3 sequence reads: CASSSVREQYF. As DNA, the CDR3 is TGTGCCAGCAGCTCCGTCAGGGAGCAGTACTTC.

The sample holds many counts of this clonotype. CDR3 region: CSAREEGAMTEAFF. CDR3 coding DNA: TGCAGTGCTAGAGAAGAGGGGGCCATGACTGAAGCTTTCTTT. J is TRBJ1-1 and V is TRBV20-1, with TRBD1 identical over 7 bases. Germline lookup yields CDR1 DFQATT and CDR2 SNEGSKA (reference sequence). The ends lost 0 bases at V and 5 bases at J; junction bases unmatched: 6. The CDR3 covers 14 residues.

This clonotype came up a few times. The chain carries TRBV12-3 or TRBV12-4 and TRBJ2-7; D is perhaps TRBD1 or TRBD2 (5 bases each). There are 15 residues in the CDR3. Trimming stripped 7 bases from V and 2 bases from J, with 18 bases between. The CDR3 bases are TGTGCCAGCAAAAAAGGTTGGGACGGACCCTACGAGCAGTACTTC. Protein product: CASKKGWDGPYEQYF.

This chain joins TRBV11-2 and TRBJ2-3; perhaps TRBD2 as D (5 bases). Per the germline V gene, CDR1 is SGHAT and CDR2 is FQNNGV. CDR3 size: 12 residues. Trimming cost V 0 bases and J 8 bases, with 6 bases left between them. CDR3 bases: TGTGCCAGCAGCTTAGATGGAGGTACGCAGTATTTT. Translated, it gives CASSLDGGTQYF.

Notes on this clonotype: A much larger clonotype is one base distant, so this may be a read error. The CDR3 loop reads CSAITGEYGYNF. The DNA for the CDR3 is TGCAGTGCTATTACAGGGGAATATGGCTACAACTTC. The rearrangement joins TRBV20-1 to TRBJ1-2; 7 bases align to TRBD1. There are 12 residues in the CDR3. Germline-derived CDR1 and CDR2 are DFQATT and SNEGSKA (reference sequence).

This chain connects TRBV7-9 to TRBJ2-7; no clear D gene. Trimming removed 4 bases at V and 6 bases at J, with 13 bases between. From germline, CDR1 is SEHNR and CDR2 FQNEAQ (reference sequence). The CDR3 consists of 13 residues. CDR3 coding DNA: TGTGCCAGCAGCTCGGAAAGAGCCGGCGAGCAGTACTTC. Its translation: CASSSERAGEQYF.

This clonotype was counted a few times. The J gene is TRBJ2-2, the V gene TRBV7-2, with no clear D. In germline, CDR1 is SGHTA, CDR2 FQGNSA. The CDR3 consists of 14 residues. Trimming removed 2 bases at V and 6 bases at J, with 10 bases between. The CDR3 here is CASSLPGSAGELFF. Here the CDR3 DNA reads TGTGCCAGCAGCTTACCAGGTTCTGCCGGGGAGCTGTTTTTT.

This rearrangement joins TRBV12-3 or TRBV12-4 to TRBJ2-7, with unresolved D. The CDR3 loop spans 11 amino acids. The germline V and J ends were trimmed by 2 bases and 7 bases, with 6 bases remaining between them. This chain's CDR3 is CASSLSREQYF. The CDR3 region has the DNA TGTGCCAGCAGTTTATCGAGGGAGCAGTACTTC.

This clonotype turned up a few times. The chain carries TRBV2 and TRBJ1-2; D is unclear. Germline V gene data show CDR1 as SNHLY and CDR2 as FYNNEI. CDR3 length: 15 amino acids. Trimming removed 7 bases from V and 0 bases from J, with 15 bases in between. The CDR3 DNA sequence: TGTGCCAGCACCCCAGGTGGGGAAGCTAACTATGGCTACACCTTC. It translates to CASTPGGEANYGYTF.

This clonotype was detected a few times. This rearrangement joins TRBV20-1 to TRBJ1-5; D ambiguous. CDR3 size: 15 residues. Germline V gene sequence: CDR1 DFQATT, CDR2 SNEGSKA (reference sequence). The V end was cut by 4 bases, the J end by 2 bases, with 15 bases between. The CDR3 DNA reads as TGCAGTGCTAATTCTCGGGGAATGGGCAATCAGCCCCAGCATTTT. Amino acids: CSANSRGMGNQPQHF.

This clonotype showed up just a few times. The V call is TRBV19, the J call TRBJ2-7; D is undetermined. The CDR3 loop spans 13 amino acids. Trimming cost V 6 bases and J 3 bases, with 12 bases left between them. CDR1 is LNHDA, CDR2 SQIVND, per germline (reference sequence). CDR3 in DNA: TGTGCCAGTAGCCCCGGGTACAACTACGAGCAGTACTTC. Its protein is CASSPGYNYEQYF.

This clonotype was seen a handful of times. The CDR3 spells CASSSTSGRNTGELFF. Written as DNA, the CDR3 is TGTGCCAGCAGTTCGACTAGCGGGCGGAACACCGGGGAGCTGTTTTTT. This chain connects TRBV7-6 to TRBJ2-2; 10 bases match TRBD2. Germline V gene sequence: CDR1 SGHVS, CDR2 FNYEAQ. The CDR3 has 16 amino acids. V lost 6 bases and J lost 1; bases outside the gene matches: 5.

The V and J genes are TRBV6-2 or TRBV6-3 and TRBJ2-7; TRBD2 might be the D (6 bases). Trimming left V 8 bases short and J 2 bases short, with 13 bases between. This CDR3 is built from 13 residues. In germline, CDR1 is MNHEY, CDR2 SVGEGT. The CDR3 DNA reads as TGTGCCAGCCGGGACTGGAAAACCTACGAGCAGTACTTC. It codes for CASRDWKTYEQYF.

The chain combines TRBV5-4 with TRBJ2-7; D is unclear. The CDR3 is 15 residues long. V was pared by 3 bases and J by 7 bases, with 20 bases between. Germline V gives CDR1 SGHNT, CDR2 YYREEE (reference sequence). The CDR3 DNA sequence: TGTGCCAGCAGCTCCGCACGGGCGCTCATGGGAGAGCAGTACTTC. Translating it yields CASSSARALMGEQYF.

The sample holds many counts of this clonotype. In DNA form, the CDR3 reads TGTGCCAGCTCACCACAGGACAGTGCAACTAATGAAAAACTGTTTTTT. Its translation is CASSPQDSATNEKLFF. The chain combines TRBV18 with TRBJ1-4, with TRBD1 as a possible D gene (6 bases). Germline V gives CDR1 KGHSH, CDR2 LQKENI. V was clipped by 1 base and J by 0 bases, with 9 bases between them. The CDR3 consists of 16 residues. Using reference TRBV18 and TRBJ1-4 for the parts outside the CDR3, the full variable domain is NAGVMQNPRHLVRRRGQEARLRCSPMKGHSHVYWYRQLPEEGLKFMVYLQKENIIDESGMPKERFSAEFPKEGPSILRIQQVVRGDSAAYFCASSPQDSATNEKLFFGSGTQLSVL.

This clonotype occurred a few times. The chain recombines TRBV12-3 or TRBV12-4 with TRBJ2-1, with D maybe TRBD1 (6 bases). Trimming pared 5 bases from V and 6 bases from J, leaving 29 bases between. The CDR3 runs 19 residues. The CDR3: CASSITTGVLEWMSNEQFF. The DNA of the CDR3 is TGTGCCAGCAGTATCACGACAGGAGTCCTCGAGTGGATGTCCAATGAGCAGTTCTTC.